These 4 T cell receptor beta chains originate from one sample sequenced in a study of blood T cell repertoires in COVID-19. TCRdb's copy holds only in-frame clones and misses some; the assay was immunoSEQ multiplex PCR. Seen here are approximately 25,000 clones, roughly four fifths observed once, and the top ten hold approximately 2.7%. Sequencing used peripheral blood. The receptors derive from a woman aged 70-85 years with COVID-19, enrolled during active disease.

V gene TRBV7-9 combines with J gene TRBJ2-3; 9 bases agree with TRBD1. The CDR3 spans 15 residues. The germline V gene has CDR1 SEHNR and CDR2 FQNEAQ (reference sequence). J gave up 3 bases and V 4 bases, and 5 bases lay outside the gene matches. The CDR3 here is CASSWTGVMTDTQYF. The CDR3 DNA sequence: TGTGCCAGCAGCTGGACAGGGGTTATGACAGATACGCAGTATTTT.

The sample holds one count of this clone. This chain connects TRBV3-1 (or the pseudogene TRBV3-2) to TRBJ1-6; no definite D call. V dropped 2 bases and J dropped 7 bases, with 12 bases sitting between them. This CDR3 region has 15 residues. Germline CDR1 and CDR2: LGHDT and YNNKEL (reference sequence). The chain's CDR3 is CASSQTPGYNSPLHF. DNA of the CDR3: TGTGCCAGCAGCCAAACACCGGGGTACAATTCACCCCTCCACTTT.

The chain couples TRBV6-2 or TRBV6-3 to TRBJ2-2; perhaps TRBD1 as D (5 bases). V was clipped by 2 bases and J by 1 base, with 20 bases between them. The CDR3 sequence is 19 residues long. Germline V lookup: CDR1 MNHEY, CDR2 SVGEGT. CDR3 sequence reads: CASSYPLNLGQGNTGELFF. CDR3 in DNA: TGTGCCAGCAGTTACCCCCTGAATCTCGGTCAGGGGAACACCGGGGAGCTGTTTTTT.

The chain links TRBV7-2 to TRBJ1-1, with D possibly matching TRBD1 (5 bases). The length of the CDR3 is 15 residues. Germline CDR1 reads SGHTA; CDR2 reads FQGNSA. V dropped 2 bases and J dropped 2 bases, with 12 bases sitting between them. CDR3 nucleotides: TGTGCCAGCAGCTTAACGCGGACAATTAACACTGAAGCTTTCTTT. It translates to CASSLTRTINTEAFF.